A single sample is the source of the 10 T cell receptor beta chains below, sequenced in a study of blood T cell repertoires in COVID-19. Clones were sequenced by immunoSEQ multiplex PCR, and TCRdb holds only the in-frame ones, with some missing. This repertoire shows about 190,000 clones, under 90% found once; its top ten account for 15% to 20%. The sequencing sample was made of peripheral blood. All receptors come from a human donor in a cohort sampled during active COVID-19.

This rearrangement joins TRBV28 to TRBJ2-7; D possibly corresponds to TRBD1 (6 bases). The CDR3 length is 12 residues. V dropped 6 bases and J dropped 3 bases, with 9 bases sitting between them. The V gene's germline CDR1 is MDHEN and CDR2 SYDVKM. In DNA, the CDR3 is TGTGCCAGCAGGACACAGGGCTACGAGCAGTACTTC. Translating gives CASRTQGYEQYF.

This clone came up once. The V and J genes are TRBV28 and TRBJ2-1, with 9 bases identical to TRBD2. CDR3 length equals 15 residues. Trimming at V came to 8 bases and at J to 5 bases, leaving 10 bases not matched to a gene. Germline V CDR1 and CDR2: MDHEN, SYDVKM. The chain's CDR3 is CASARTSAVNNEQFF. In DNA form, the CDR3 reads TGTGCCAGCGCCCGGACTAGCGCCGTGAACAATGAGCAGTTCTTC.

This chain links TRBV14 with TRBJ2-3, with TRBD2 matching over 12 bases. Trimming took 4 bases from V and 1 from J; bases not matched to a gene: 12. The CDR3 runs 19 residues. CDR1 and CDR2 from the germline V gene are SGHDN and FVKESK. This CDR3 is CASSRRLAGDTAGTDTQYF. The CDR3 DNA reads TGTGCCAGCAGCCGGCGACTAGCGGGAGACACCGCAGGCACAGATACGCAGTATTTT.

This clone has a single count. In DNA, the CDR3 is TGTGCCAGCAGCTTAAATCGGAATTCACCCCTCCACTTT. This encodes CASSLNRNSPLHF. The chain joins TRBV7-3 to TRBJ1-6, with D unresolved. The germline gives CDR1 SGHTA, CDR2 FQGTGA. V was trimmed by 1 base and J by 7 bases, leaving 5 bases between them. The CDR3 is 13 residues long.

The chain couples TRBV4-1 to TRBJ2-7; TRBD2 aligns across 11 bases. J lost 4 bases, V lost 1 base, and 9 bases had no gene match. CDR3 size: 17 residues. Germline CDR1 MGHRA, CDR2 YSYEKL. The CDR3 DNA follows: TGCGCCAGCAGCCAAGCCGCTAGCGGGAGGTTCCGATACGAGCAGTACTTC. This translates into CASSQAASGRFRYEQYF.

V is TRBV6-6 and J is TRBJ1-2, with TRBD1 matching 10 bases. V shed 7 bases and J 4 bases; nucleotides not matched to a gene: 9. The CDR3 length is 15 residues. From germline, CDR1 is MNHNY and CDR2 SVGAGI (reference sequence). CDR3 DNA sequence: TGTGCCAGCACCAACCGGGACAGGGGCGGCTATGGCTACACCTTC. Translation gives CASTNRDRGGYGYTF.

Only one count was recorded for this clone. The chain combines TRBV7-9 with TRBJ2-5, with D tentatively TRBD1 (6 bases). The CDR3 sequence is 15 residues long. Germline values: CDR1 SEHNR, CDR2 FQNEAQ (reference sequence). Trimming removed 5 bases at V and 1 base at J, with 14 bases between. CDR3 sequence (DNA): TGTGCCAGCAGCGAAATCACAGGGTCCCAAGAGACCCAGTACTTC. Translating it yields CASSEITGSQETQYF. The entire variable domain, with the rest obtained from reference TRBV7-9 and TRBJ2-5, is as follows: DTGVSQNPRHKITKRGQNVTFRCDPISEHNRLYWYRQTLGQGPEFLTYFQNEAQLEKSRLLSDRFSAERPKGSFSTLEIQRTEQGDSAMYLCASSEITGSQETQYFGPGTRLLVL.

This sequence joins TRBV4-2 and TRBJ2-7, with TRBD2 as a possible D gene (5 bases). The CDR3 has 20 amino acids. In germline, CDR1 is LGHNA, CDR2 YNFKEQ. The germline V and J ends were trimmed by 1 base and 0 bases, with 25 bases remaining between them. For the CDR3, the DNA is TGTGCCAGCAGCCAAGTGATCCCACCGGGGATAACCACAATCTCCTACGAGCAGTACTTC. Amino acid sequence: CASSQVIPPGITTISYEQYF.

This sequence joins TRBV6-5 and TRBJ1-2; possible D gene TRBD1, 5 bases. Trimming stripped 7 bases from V and 4 bases from J, with 16 bases between. The CDR3 sequence is 14 residues long. CDR1 is MNHEY, CDR2 SVGAGI, per germline. CDR3: CASMGGDGGYGYTF. CDR3 nucleotides: TGTGCCAGCATGGGAGGGGATGGGGGCTATGGCTACACCTTC.

The CDR3 sequence: CASSQAVQGPQYF. CDR3 bases: TGTGCCAGCAGCCAGGCAGTACAGGGGCCCCAGTACTTC. This chain joins TRBV3-1 (or the pseudogene TRBV3-2) and TRBJ2-5; 7 bases are a match to TRBD1. CDR1 is LGHDT, CDR2 YNNKEL, per germline (reference sequence). Trimming at V came to 3 bases and at J to 9 bases, leaving 7 bases not matched to a gene. This CDR3 comprises 13 residues.